This entry is about one T cell receptor (beta chain). The target antigen is unknown. These data originate in a study of blood T cells in healthy people across ages. They isolated at least 7 million PBMCs from each sample. This CDR3 contains 17 residues. The germline V gene has CDR1 SGHDT and CDR2 YYEEEE. The V end lost 4 bases, the J end lost 1 base, and 15 bases lay between the germline ends. General study results and limits: It was held that diversity estimates obtained from one million T cells represented underestimates.

It was with a sample-barcoded 5' primer and a J-beta primer mix that a second PCR of roughly 7 to 12 cycles was run. One entry per CDR3 protein results from TCRdb running MiXCR on the 5' RACE reads. The table shows around 990,000 distinct CDR3 sequences, with under 30% occurring only once. The same specimen was also included in a second study, on T cells of mothers and their children.

Sequenced sample: blood. J is TRBJ2-6 and V is TRBV5-6; tentatively, D is TRBD1 (6 bases). The origin of this receptor is a girl aged 2 to 10 in good health. CDR3 in DNA: TGTGCCAGCAGCCCACAGGGTTATCCTTCTGGGGCCAACGTCCTGACTTTC. It yields the protein CASSPQGYPSGANVLTF.